Described below is a single TCR beta chain sequence and its context. With 5 bases removed from V and 7 bases from J, the gap between germline ends came to 9 bases. Germline lookup yields CDR1 SGHDT and CDR2 YYEEEE. The length of the CDR3 is 11 residues. These data belong to a study of shared clonotypes between healthy human individuals. Samples underwent the assay at deep level. Produced via immunoSEQ multiplex PCR; TCRdb's table is partial and in-frame only. The table records roughly 770,000 clones, roughly 96% of them present only once. Terminally differentiated effector memory CD45RA+ cells were left out of the naive CD8 fraction, which was CD45RO-negative and positively selected for CCR7.

The sample was naive CD8+ T cells sorted from blood. The chain has TRBV5-6 and TRBJ1-2; D is unclear. This clonotype was sampled from a man aged 30 to 39 in good health. CDR3 sequence (DNA): TGTGCCAGCAGTAGATCCGGTGGCTACACCTTC. It specifies CASSRSGGYTF.